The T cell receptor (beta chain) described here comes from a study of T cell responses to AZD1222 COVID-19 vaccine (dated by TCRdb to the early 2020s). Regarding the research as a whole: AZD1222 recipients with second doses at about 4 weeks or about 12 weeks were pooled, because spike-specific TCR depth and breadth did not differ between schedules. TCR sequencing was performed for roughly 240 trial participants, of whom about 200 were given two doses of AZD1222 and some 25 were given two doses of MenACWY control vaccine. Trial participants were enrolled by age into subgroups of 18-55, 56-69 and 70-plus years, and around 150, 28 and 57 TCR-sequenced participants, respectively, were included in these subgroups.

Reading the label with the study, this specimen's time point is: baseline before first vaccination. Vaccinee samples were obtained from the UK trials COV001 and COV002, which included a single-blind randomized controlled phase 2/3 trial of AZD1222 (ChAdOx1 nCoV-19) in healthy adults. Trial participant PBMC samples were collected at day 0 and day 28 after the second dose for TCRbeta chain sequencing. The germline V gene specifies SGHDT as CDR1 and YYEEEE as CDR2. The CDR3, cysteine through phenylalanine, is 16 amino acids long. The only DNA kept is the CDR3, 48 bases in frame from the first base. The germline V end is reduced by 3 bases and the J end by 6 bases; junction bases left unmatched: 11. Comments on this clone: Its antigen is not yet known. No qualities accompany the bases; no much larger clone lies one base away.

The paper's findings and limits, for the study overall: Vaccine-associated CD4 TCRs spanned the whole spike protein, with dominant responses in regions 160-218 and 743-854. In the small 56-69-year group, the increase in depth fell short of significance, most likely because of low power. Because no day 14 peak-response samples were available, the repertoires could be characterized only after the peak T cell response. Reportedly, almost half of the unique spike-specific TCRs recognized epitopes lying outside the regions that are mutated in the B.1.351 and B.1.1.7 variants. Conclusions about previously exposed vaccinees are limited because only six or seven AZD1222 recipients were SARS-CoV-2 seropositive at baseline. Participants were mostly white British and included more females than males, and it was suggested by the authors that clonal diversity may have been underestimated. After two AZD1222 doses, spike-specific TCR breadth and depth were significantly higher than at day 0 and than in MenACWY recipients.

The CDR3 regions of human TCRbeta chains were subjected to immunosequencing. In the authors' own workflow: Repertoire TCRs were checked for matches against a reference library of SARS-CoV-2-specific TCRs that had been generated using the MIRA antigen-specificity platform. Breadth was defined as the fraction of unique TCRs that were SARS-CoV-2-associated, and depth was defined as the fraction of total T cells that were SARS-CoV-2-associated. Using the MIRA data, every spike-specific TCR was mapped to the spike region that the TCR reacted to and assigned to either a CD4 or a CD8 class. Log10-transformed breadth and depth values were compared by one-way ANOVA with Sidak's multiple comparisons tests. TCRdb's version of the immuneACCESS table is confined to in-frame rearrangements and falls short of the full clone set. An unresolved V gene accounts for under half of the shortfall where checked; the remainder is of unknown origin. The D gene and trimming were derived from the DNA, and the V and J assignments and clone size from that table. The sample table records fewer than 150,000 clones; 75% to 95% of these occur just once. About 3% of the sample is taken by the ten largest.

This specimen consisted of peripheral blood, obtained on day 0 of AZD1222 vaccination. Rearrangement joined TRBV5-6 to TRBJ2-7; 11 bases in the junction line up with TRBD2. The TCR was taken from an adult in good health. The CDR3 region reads CASSSIAGGRLVEQYF. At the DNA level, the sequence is TGTGCCAGCAGCTCAATAGCGGGGGGGCGGTTGGTCGAGCAGTACTTC.